Listed here are 28 T cell receptor beta chains from one sample, sequenced in a study of human T cells and chemical hapten exposure. TCRdb reanalysed the RACE reads using MiXCR and keeps one entry per CDR3 protein. The sample has about 45,000 distinct CDR3 sequences; roughly 4% are singletons. Time point given: healthy volunteer bleed at 2 weeks. Unfractionated whole blood was the source from which total RNA was extracted. The sample comprised whole blood. These receptors were collected from a female donor in good health. Some clones in this sample may be carry-over from other donors' samples.

This clonotype has at least ten counts. V gene TRBV20-1 combines with J gene TRBJ2-7; TRBD1 agrees at 9 bases. V was pared by 1 base and J by 4 bases, with 2 bases of the junction left unmatched. Germline CDR1 and CDR2: DFQATT and SNEGSKA (reference sequence). The CDR3 is 13 amino acids. CDR3 protein: CSARVDRGYEQYF. In nucleotides, the CDR3 is TGCAGTGCTAGAGTGGACAGGGGTTACGAGCAGTACTTC.

This clonotype was observed at least ten times. The rearrangement uses TRBV4-3 and TRBJ2-3, with TRBD2 matching 12 bases. This CDR3 has 16 amino acids. The germline V gene has CDR1 LGHNA and CDR2 YSLEER. V was clipped by 1 base and J by 4 bases; unmatched bases: 3. The CDR3 reads CASSQASGGGADTQYF. DNA of the CDR3: TGCGCCAGCAGCCAAGCTAGCGGGGGGGGCGCAGATACGCAGTATTTT.

There are many counts of this clonotype. The rearrangement uses TRBV4-3 and TRBJ1-2; TRBD1 is a possible D gene (6 bases). The CDR3 contains 15 residues. CDR1 is LGHNA, CDR2 YSLEER, per germline. V shed 0 bases and J shed 4 bases, with 12 bases lying between them. CDR3 nucleotides: TGCGCCAGCAGCCAAGACAGGGGCGACTTCTATGGCTACACCTTC. It specifies CASSQDRGDFYGYTF.

This clonotype was detected ten times or more. The chain employs TRBV20-1 and TRBJ2-7; 8 nucleotides agree with TRBD1. CDR1 and CDR2 (germline): DFQATT, SNEGSKA (reference sequence). The V gene end was trimmed by 1 base and the J gene end by 3 bases; junction bases not matched to a gene: 5. This CDR3 has 14 amino acids. The CDR3 coding sequence is TGCAGTGCTAGAGTGGGGACAGGATACTACGAGCAGTACTTC. Amino acid sequence: CSARVGTGYYEQYF.

This clonotype was recorded many times. The chain has TRBV12-3 or TRBV12-4 and TRBJ1-5; TRBD1 might be the D (5 bases). Trimming removed 6 bases from V and 6 bases from J, with 15 bases in between. The CDR3 extends over 14 amino acids. This chain's CDR3 is CASRQSRETQPQHF. CDR3 nucleotides: TGTGCCAGCAGGCAGAGCAGGGAAACTCAGCCCCAGCATTTT.

There are many counts of this clonotype. The rearrangement uses TRBV29-1 and TRBJ2-1, with TRBD1 as a possible D gene (5 bases). The CDR3 loop spans 11 amino acids. Trimming cost V 0 bases and J 12 bases, with 9 bases left between them. Germline V gene sequence: CDR1 SQVTM, CDR2 ANQGSEA. CDR3 DNA: TGCAGCGTTGAAGAGACAGTAGGGCAGTTCTTC. Protein product: CSVEETVGQFF.

This clonotype was counted at least ten times. V usage is TRBV20-1 and J usage is TRBJ1-5; a possible D gene is TRBD1 (6 bases). The CDR3 totals 17 residues. The V gene lost 3 bases and the J gene lost 4 bases, with 22 bases spanning the gap. Germline CDR1 and CDR2: DFQATT and SNEGSKA (reference sequence). The CDR3 DNA follows: TGCAGTGCTAGGGATCGATCCGGGGGGCGCCTGAATCAGCCCCAGCATTTT. Translated: CSARDRSGGRLNQPQHF.

V and J are TRBV5-4 and TRBJ1-1; TRBD1 is a possible D gene (5 bases). V lost 0 bases and J 6 bases, leaving 15 bases between the germline ends. CDR3 length: 15 amino acids. Germline CDR1 SGHNT, CDR2 YYREEE (reference sequence). DNA for the CDR3: TGTGCCAGCAGCTTGGATTGGGGGGGAGGGGCTGAAGCTTTCTTT. Protein sequence: CASSLDWGGGAEAFF.

This chain connects TRBV4-3 to TRBJ1-2; D remains unclear. The V gene's germline CDR1 is LGHNA and CDR2 YSLEER. The CDR3 runs to 15 residues. V lost 1 base and J lost 4, with 13 bases in between. The CDR3 sequence is CASSQVNSDAYGYTF. The CDR3 region has the DNA TGCGCCAGCAGCCAAGTAAACAGTGACGCCTATGGCTACACCTTC.

In this sample, this clonotype turned up a few times. The chain uses TRBV10-3 and TRBJ2-1; TRBD1 agrees at 8 bases. The ends lost 6 bases at V and 3 bases at J; junction bases unmatched: 4. The CDR3 totals 14 residues. CDR1 and CDR2 (germline): ENHRY, SYGVKD. CDR3 in DNA: TGTGCCATCAGGGGGACAGGCCTCTACAATGAGCAGTTCTTC. This translates into CAIRGTGLYNEQFF.

This clonotype was detected ten times or more. This chain links TRBV11-2 with TRBJ2-7; the D is unclear. The germline V gene encodes CDR1 SGHAT and CDR2 FQNNGV. V was trimmed by 3 bases and J by 6 bases, leaving 15 bases between them. The CDR3 is 14 amino acids. The CDR3 DNA sequence: TGTGCCAGCAGCTTGGGCCCCCACGTGGGCGAGCAGTACTTC. Translating it yields CASSLGPHVGEQYF.

This clonotype was detected ten times or more. V gene TRBV3-1 combines with J gene TRBJ2-5; 9 bases fit TRBD1. This CDR3 has 12 amino acids. Germline assignment: CDR1 LGHDT and CDR2 YNNKEL (reference sequence). Germline trimming cut 8 bases from V and 4 bases from J; bases unmatched to any gene: 2. CDR3 sequence: CASRDRVETQYF. The CDR3 DNA is TGTGCCAGCCGGGACAGGGTAGAGACCCAGTACTTC.

At least ten counts were recorded for this clonotype. The chain has TRBV7-3 and TRBJ2-5; D is possibly TRBD2 (5 bases). The CDR3 loop spans 13 amino acids. The V end lost 2 bases, the J end lost 5 bases, and 9 bases lay between the germline ends. CDR1 and CDR2 from the germline V gene are SGHTA and FQGTGA. As DNA, the CDR3 is TGTGCCAGCAGCTTATCCCCGGGGGAGACCCAGTACTTC. Protein sequence: CASSLSPGETQYF.

This clonotype was counted at least ten times. The chain recombines TRBV7-9 with TRBJ1-6; D may be TRBD1 (5 bases). The CDR3 covers 13 residues. Germline CDR1 and CDR2: SEHNR and FQNEAQ (reference sequence). Trimming cost V 4 bases and J 7 bases, with 8 bases left between them. Here the CDR3 reads CASSSRGNSPLHF. DNA of the CDR3: TGTGCCAGCAGCTCAAGGGGAAATTCACCCCTCCACTTT.

This clonotype has ten or more counts. The chain employs TRBV12-3 or TRBV12-4 and TRBJ1-2, with a weak D call TRBD1 (5 bases). There are 13 residues in the CDR3. Trimming took 5 bases from V and 3 from J, leaving 10 bases between them. For the CDR3, the DNA is TGTGCCAGCAGTGCGGGGGAGGACTATGGCTACACCTTC. Amino acid sequence: CASSAGEDYGYTF.

This clonotype was detected ten times or more. This chain's CDR3 is CASRSGTGRSGANVLTF. As DNA, the CDR3 is TGTGCCAGCAGATCCGGGACAGGTCGCTCTGGGGCCAACGTCCTGACTTTC. The V gene is TRBV25-1, the J gene TRBJ2-6, with 8 nucleotides matching TRBD1. The V gene's germline CDR1 is MGHDK and CDR2 SYGVNS. This CDR3 region has 17 residues. The J segment lost 0 bases and the V segment lost 6 bases, leaving 7 bases of the junction unmatched.

This clonotype was seen at least ten times. Here the CDR3 omits its conserved ending phenylalanine or tryptophan, so a read error is the likely source. The limits of the CDR3 on the DNA are not certain, so only TCRdb's listed CDR3 is given. This chain uses TRBV6-1 with TRBJ2-7; TRBD1, as called in the table, went unchecked against the DNA. Inclusive of both ends, the CDR3 amounts to 12 amino acids. Germline CDR1 MNHNS, CDR2 SASEGT. CDR3 region: CASSESGTLNSL.

The V and J genes are TRBV12-3 or TRBV12-4 and TRBJ1-3; possible D gene TRBD1, 5 bases. V shed 6 bases and J shed 7 bases, with 19 bases lying between them. This CDR3 comprises 15 residues. The DNA for the CDR3 is TGTGCCAGCAGGGGACTTTTTTCCCGTTTTAACACCATATATTTT. The encoded protein is CASRGLFSRFNTIYF.

This clonotype was found many times. The chain employs TRBV7-2 and TRBJ1-1; D gene unclear. The CDR3 loop spans 13 amino acids. The germline CDR1 and CDR2 sequences are SGHTA and FQGNSA. V lost 5 bases, J lost 0 bases, and 7 bases lay in between. The CDR3 here is CASSGRVNTEAFF. The CDR3 DNA is TGTGCCAGCAGCGGCAGAGTGAACACTGAAGCTTTCTTT.

This clonotype was counted at least ten times. V gene TRBV3-1 combines with J gene TRBJ1-1; no clear D. V was trimmed by 1 base and J by 2 bases, leaving 5 bases between them. Germline CDR1 is LGHDT and CDR2 is YNNKEL (reference sequence). CDR3 length: 13 amino acids. The CDR3 reads CASSQGANTEAFF. The CDR3 DNA reads as TGTGCCAGCAGCCAAGGAGCTAACACTGAAGCTTTCTTT.

This clonotype has ten or more counts. The V and J genes are TRBV3-1 and TRBJ2-1; the match to TRBD2 covers 9 bases. CDR3 length equals 17 residues. CDR1 and CDR2 (germline): LGHDT, YNNKEL (reference sequence). The trim removed 0 bases at V and 2 bases at J, leaving 5 bases unmatched. The CDR3 sequence: CASSQDAGLAPYNEQFF. CDR3 sequence (DNA): TGTGCCAGCAGCCAAGATGCGGGACTAGCCCCCTACAATGAGCAGTTCTTC.

The rearrangement joins TRBV15 to TRBJ1-4; D is unresolved. This CDR3 has 16 amino acids. The germline V and J ends were trimmed by 1 base and 6 bases, with 15 bases remaining between them. Per the germline V gene, CDR1 is LNHNV and CDR2 is YYDKDF (reference sequence). In DNA, the CDR3 is TGTGCCACCAGCAGAGCCCCGGGCCCGGCAGATGAAAAACTGTTTTTT. This translates into CATSRAPGPADEKLFF.

There are many counts of this clonotype. The rearrangement uses TRBV15 and TRBJ2-7; D is perhaps TRBD1 or TRBD2 (5 bases each). The CDR3 runs 16 residues. V was shortened by 0 bases and J by 0 bases, with 12 bases between the two germline ends. Germline-derived CDR1 and CDR2 are LNHNV and YYDKDF (reference sequence). CDR3 loop: CATSRDQWGSSYEQYF. The CDR3 bases are TGTGCCACCAGCAGAGATCAATGGGGGAGCTCCTACGAGCAGTACTTC.

This clonotype was observed at least ten times. The V and J genes are TRBV4-3 and TRBJ1-2; 7 positions agree with TRBD1. The CDR3 consists of 16 residues. CDR1 is LGHNA, CDR2 YSLEER, per germline. Trimming cost V 1 base and J 0 bases; bases outside gene matches: 5. The CDR3 nucleotides read TGCGCCAGCAGCCAAGGAATGCAGGGGGCTAACTATGGCTACACCTTC. Translated, it gives CASSQGMQGANYGYTF.

Ten or more counts support this clonotype. The J gene is TRBJ1-6, the V gene TRBV7-3; possible D gene TRBD1, 5 bases. Germline CDR1 reads SGHTA; CDR2 reads FQGTGA. Trimming took 4 bases from V and 8 from J, leaving 9 bases between them. CDR3 length: 13 amino acids. In nucleotides, the CDR3 is TGTGCCAGCAGCTCCGACAGAGATTCACCCCTCCACTTT. Protein sequence: CASSSDRDSPLHF.

There are many counts of this clonotype. This chain joins TRBV5-4 and TRBJ1-6; no definite D call. Germline CDR1 and CDR2: SGHNT and YYREEE (reference sequence). V lost 4 bases to trimming and J lost 7 bases, with 12 bases between them. The CDR3 covers 14 residues. The CDR3 loop reads CASSLTRTNSPLHF. The CDR3 coding sequence is TGTGCCAGCAGCCTTACACGGACGAATTCACCCCTCCACTTT.

Details on this clonotype: One end of the junction does not line up with germline, which may come from a read error. CDR3 nucleotide sequence: TGCGCCAGCAGCCAAGAAATACAGGGGGCAGGACAGCCCCAGAATTTT. Encoded protein: CASSQEIQGAGQPQNF. V usage is TRBV4-1 and J usage is TRBJ1-5; 9 nucleotides agree with TRBD1. This CDR3 contains 16 residues. Germline-derived CDR1 and CDR2 are MGHRA and YSYEKL.

This clonotype was picked up many times. The chain employs TRBV9 and TRBJ2-3; D is unresolved. V was clipped by 3 bases and J by 2 bases, with 4 bases between them. Germline-derived CDR1 and CDR2 are SGDLS and YYNGEE. The CDR3 spans 12 residues. This CDR3 reads CASSADTDTQYF. The CDR3 DNA reads TGTGCCAGCAGCGCAGACACAGATACGCAGTATTTT.